These T cell receptor beta chains were read from a single sample in a study of blood T cell repertoires in COVID-19. Measured with immunoSEQ multiplex PCR; TCRdb has only the in-frame clones, and not every one. The sample has tens of thousands of clones, roughly 89% seen once; the top ten hold about 48%. Sequencing input: peripheral blood. These receptors originate from a human donor with acute or convalescent COVID-19. The donor label of this sample is uncertain. Each CDR3 is given with its conserved first and last residue. The D gene is left open where the match is weak. Expanded clones are given a class, and other clones once, few, many or no size at all.

j_call d_call v_call clone_size cdr3_nt cdr3_aa
TRBJ2-7 TRBD2 TRBV28 once TGTGCCAGCAGTATAGCGGGGAGCAGTCACGAGCAGTACTTC CASSIAGSSHEQYF
TRBJ1-4 TRBD1 TRBV6-6 - TGTGCCAGCAGTTACGTCACAGGGGGAGAAAAACTGTTTTTT CASSYVTGGEKLFF
TRBJ2-5 - TRBV6-2/TRBV6-3 - TGTGCCAGCAGTTACTCTGGTGCGGGCAGCAGAGAGACCCAGTACTTC CASSYSGAGSRETQYF
TRBJ1-1 TRBD1 TRBV6-5 - TGTGCCGGAGGGACAGGGTTGAACACTGAAGCTTTCTTT CAGGTGLNTEAFF
TRBJ1-1 TRBD1 TRBV11-1 - TGTGCCAGCAGAAATATGGGACAGGCGAACACTGAAGCTTTCTTT CASRNMGQANTEAFF
TRBJ2-3 TRBD2 TRBV5-1 - TGCGCCAGCAGCTTGACTAGCGGTTCTACTAGCACAGATACGCAGTATTTT CASSLTSGSTSTDTQYF
TRBJ2-6 TRBD1 TRBV24-1 - TGTGCCACCAGTGATCCTGGACAGGGGGCCCACTCTGGGGCCAACGTCCTGACTTTC CATSDPGQGAHSGANVLTF
TRBJ1-3 - TRBV19 - TGTGCCAGTAGTACCGACATCTCTGGAAACACCATATATTTT CASSTDISGNTIYF
TRBJ1-3 TRBD1 TRBV28 - TGTGCCAGCACCACCCCGGCAGGGGGCACTGGAAACACCATATATTTT CASTTPAGGTGNTIYF
TRBJ2-5 - TRBV11-2 - TGTGCCAGCAGCTTAGGCTGGAGCCAAGAGACCCAGTACTTC CASSLGWSQETQYF
TRBJ1-2 - TRBV7-9 - TGTGCCAGCAGCTTAAATGCGCAGGTTGGAGGCTATGGCTACACCTTC CASSLNAQVGGYGYTF
TRBJ1-2 - TRBV7-9 - TGTGCCAGCAGCTTAGCGTCCTACGGCTATGGCTACACCTTC CASSLASYGYGYTF
TRBJ1-4 - TRBV5-4 - TGTGCCAGCAGCTTGGGGGGGGGCCCCAATGAAAAACTGTTTTTT CASSLGGGPNEKLFF
TRBJ1-1 - TRBV9 - TGTGCCAGCAGCGCCACCGGGGGGAACACTGAAGCTTTCTTT CASSATGGNTEAFF
TRBJ2-2 TRBD2 TRBV7-3 - TGTGCCAGCAGCTCAAGGACTAGCGGGAGGGCAGGAAACACCGGGGAGCTGTTTTTT CASSSRTSGRAGNTGELFF
TRBJ2-1 - TRBV12-3/TRBV12-4 - TGTGCCAGCAGTCCAGCGGTTAACAATGAGCAGTTCTTC CASSPAVNNEQFF
TRBJ2-2 - TRBV5-5 - TGTGCCAGCAGCTCCAGGGGTGACACCGGGGAGCTGTTTTTT CASSSRGDTGELFF
TRBJ2-2 TRBD2 TRBV19 - TGTGCCAGTATTACAGCGGGAGCCGGGGAGCTGTTTTTT CASITAGAGELFF
TRBJ1-2 TRBD1 TRBV6-5 - TGTGCCAGCACTATGACAGGGGGGAACTATGGCTACACCTTC CASTMTGGNYGYTF
TRBJ1-4 TRBD1 TRBV28 - TGTGCCAGCAGTTATACGACAGGGTTGAATGAAAAACTGTTTTTT CASSYTTGLNEKLFF
TRBJ1-3 - TRBV5-4 - TGTGCCAGCAGGTCCGGGGTCTCTGGAAACACCATATATTTT CASRSGVSGNTIYF
TRBJ2-7 - TRBV29-1 - TGCAGCGTAGCACCGGGACACGAGTCCTACGAGCAGTACTTC CSVAPGHESYEQYF
TRBJ1-1 - TRBV11-2 - TGTGCCAGCAGCTTAGAAGGCAGGCGCCAGAACACTGAAGCTTTCTTT CASSLEGRRQNTEAFF
TRBJ2-7 TRBD2 TRBV5-1 - TGCGCCAGCTATGCGGGGGGCCTTGATTCCTACGAGCAGTACTTC CASYAGGLDSYEQYF
TRBJ2-5 - TRBV5-1 - TGCGCCAGCACCTCAGGGGGGCCATACCAAGAGACCCAGTACTTC CASTSGGPYQETQYF
TRBJ1-2 TRBD1 TRBV28 once TGTGCCAGCAGACCCGGGACAGGGGGCGTCTACACCTTC CASRPGTGGVYTF
TRBJ2-3 - TRBV5-1 - TGCGCCAGCAGCTCCGGGGCTCTAAGCGGGAGCACAGATACGCAGTATTTT CASSSGALSGSTDTQYF
TRBJ2-5 TRBD2 TRBV7-2 once TGTGCCAGCAGCTTAGCGGGGGGGCAAGAGACCCAGTACTTC CASSLAGGQETQYF
TRBJ2-5 - TRBV9 - TGTGCCAGCAGCGTATCCCCCACCTGGACACCCCAAGAGACCCAGTACTTC CASSVSPTWTPQETQYF
TRBJ1-5 TRBD1 TRBV6-5 once TGTGCCAGCAGTTTCCGACAGGGACGAAATCAGCCCCAGCATTTT CASSFRQGRNQPQHF